The source of this TCR beta chain is a study of Ad26.COV2.S vaccination and SARS-CoV-2 variants. Study context: Ad26.COV2.S was injected intramuscularly once or twice, 56 days apart.

Germline loops: CDR1 MDHEN, CDR2 SYDVKM. This CDR3 comprises 15 residues. Study outcomes and limitations: CD8+ and CD4+ T cells specific for spike reportedly responded with substantial breadth after vaccination. Vaccinees showed greater spike-specific TCR breadth than placebo recipients.

The treatment denotes: around 19 received Ad26.COV2.S at low or high dose, single or two shots; about 5 received placebo; per-sample allocation not given. Sampling happened 63 days after the first vaccine or placebo injection. An Ad26 vector expressing Wuhan-strain SARS-CoV-2 spike served as the vaccine. This clone was observed once. The antigen is not known. At one of its ends the junction is not consistent with the germline gene, which may arise from a read error. The protocol was immunoSEQ multiplex PCR, while the TCRdb copy is restricted to in-frame clones and leaves out a portion. The repertoire includes about 350,000 clones, about 85% of them detected once, and about 3.3% sits in the top ten.

Sequenced here: peripheral blood, sampled in a trial of Ad26.COV2.S vaccine versus placebo. The receptor's source is a person aged 18-60 years who received the Ad26.COV2.S COVID-19 vaccine or a placebo. V is TRBV28 and J is TRBJ2-3; perhaps TRBD2 as D (6 bases). CDR3 in amino acids: CASSLRGALTGTQYF. CDR3 sequence (DNA): TGTGCCAGCAGTTTGCGCGGGGCCCTCACAGGTACGCAGTATTTT.